Each of the 2 T cell receptor beta chains below was sequenced from the same sample in a study of T-cell memory formation after mild COVID-19. TCRdb passed the 5' RACE reads through MiXCR, listing each CDR3 protein once. The data hold around 340,000 distinct CDR3 sequences, with about 15% observed a single time. The sequenced sample consisted of PBMCs or a T cell subset sorted from them (not recorded which). The receptors originated from a man between 18 and 35 years old who had mild COVID-19 (a few samples of this study predate the infection). Cell type and time point are not known.

The gene calls are TRBV28 and TRBJ1-5; 8 bases are a match to TRBD1. Germline trimming cut 3 bases from V and 2 bases from J; bases unmatched to any gene: 3. Germline V gene data show CDR1 as MDHEN and CDR2 as SYDVKM. The CDR3 is 15 amino acids. CDR3 loop: CASSFQGAGNQPQHF. The CDR3 bases are TGTGCCAGCAGTTTTCAGGGGGCAGGCAATCAGCCCCAGCATTTT. The whole variable domain, remainder taken from reference TRBV28 and TRBJ1-5, is DVKVTQSSRYLVKRTGEKVFLECVQDMDHENMFWYRQDPGLGLRLIYFSYDVKMKEKGDIPEGYSVSREKKERFSLILESASTNQTSMYLCASSFQGAGNQPQHFGDGTRLSIL.

The rearrangement joins TRBV3-1 to TRBJ1-2; the D gene is possibly TRBD1 (5 bases). The CDR3 is 15 residues long. Germline V CDR1 and CDR2: LGHDT, YNNKEL (reference sequence). V dropped 1 base and J dropped 4 bases, with 13 bases sitting between them. The CDR3 DNA follows: TGTGCCAGCAGCCAAGTCTATGGGGGGACCTATGGCTACACCTTC. Protein: CASSQVYGGTYGYTF.